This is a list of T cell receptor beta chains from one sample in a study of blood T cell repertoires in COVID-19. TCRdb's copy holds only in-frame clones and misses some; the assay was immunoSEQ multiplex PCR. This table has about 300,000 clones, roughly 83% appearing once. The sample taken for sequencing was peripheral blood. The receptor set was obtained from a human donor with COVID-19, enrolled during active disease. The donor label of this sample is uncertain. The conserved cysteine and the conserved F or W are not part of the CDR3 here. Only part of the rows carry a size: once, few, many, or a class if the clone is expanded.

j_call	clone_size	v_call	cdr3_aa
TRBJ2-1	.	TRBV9	ASSSRGSSAYNEQF
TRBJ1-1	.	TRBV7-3	ASREGQASNTEAF
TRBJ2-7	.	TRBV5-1	ASSPSPRGPYEQY
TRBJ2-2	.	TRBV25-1	ASSEPTTSGIQTGELF
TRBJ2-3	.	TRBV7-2	ASSLGRDTQY
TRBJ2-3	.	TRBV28	ASSPRTDPTDTQY
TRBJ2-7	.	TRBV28	AITGMGQFNYEQY
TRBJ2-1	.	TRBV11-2	ASSLERSIMEQF
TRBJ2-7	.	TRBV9	ASSLASGTDYEQY
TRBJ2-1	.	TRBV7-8	ASSPVGPQGWNEQF
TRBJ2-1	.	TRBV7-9	ASSSPGVGTIYNEQF
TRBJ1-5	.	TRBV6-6	ASSRRDRGSNQPQH
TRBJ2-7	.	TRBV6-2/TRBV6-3	ASSYSKVRYEQY
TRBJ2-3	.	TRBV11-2	ASSLSPGAGGSVDTQY
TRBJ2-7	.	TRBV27	ASSSDKGTAPSYEQY
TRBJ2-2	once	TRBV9	ASSGGRQHRELF
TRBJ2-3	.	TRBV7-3	ASSPPGNSGRGAQY
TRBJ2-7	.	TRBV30	AWTQTSGNSYEQY
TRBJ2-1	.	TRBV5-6	ASRPGTSGNLAYNEQF
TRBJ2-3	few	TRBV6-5	ASTPPGTDTQY
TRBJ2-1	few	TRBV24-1	ATSDVHGTFSYNEQF
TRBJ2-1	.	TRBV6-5	ASSYLSGIGNEQF
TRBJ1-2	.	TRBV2	ASRQTLNRGLGYGYT
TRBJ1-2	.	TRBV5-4	ASSLARDSYGYT
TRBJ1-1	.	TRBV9	ASSAQGLNTEAF
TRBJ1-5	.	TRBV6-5	ASSSTEGGDQPQH
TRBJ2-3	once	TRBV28	ASSSPTSGGPTDTQY
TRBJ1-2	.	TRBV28	ASSWRADVGHT
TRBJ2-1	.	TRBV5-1	ASSLSGGTGSYNEQF
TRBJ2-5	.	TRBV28	ASSSPSGSVTQY
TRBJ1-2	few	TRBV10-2	ASSARIGSYGYT
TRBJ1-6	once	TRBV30	AWSMYSPYNSPLH
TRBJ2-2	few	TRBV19	ASNGRVRTGELF
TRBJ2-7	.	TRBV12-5	ASGLGGRDYEQY
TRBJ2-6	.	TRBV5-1	ASSPTPSSGANVLT
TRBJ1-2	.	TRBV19	ASTMDSFYGYT
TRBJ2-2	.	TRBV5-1	ASSLRETSGRLAGELF
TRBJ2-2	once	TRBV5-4	ASSLTGGTGELF
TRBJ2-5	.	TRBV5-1	ASSLTQGGRETQY
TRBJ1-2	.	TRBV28	ASSCVGQGCVNYGYT
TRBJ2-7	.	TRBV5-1	ASSLELAGSSYEQY
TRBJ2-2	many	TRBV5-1	ASSLDTAGGPGTGELF
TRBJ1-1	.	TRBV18	ASSPLTGAVNTEAF
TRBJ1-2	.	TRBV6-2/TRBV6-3	ASSTPNFPGQGAYGYT
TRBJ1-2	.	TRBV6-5	ASSYLGQGARGYT
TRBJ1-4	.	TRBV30	AWNRGEKLF
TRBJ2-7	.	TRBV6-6	ASSLPRQGARTYEQY
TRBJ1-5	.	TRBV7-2	ASSRDIWNQPQH
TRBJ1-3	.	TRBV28	ASNRGQGGNTIY
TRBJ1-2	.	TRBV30	AWSVLQGGGYT
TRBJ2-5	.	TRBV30	AWSVRDRGVRETQY
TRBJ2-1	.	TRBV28	ASSSRGRGAYNEQF
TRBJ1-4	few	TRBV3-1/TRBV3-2	ASSQDPQGNEKLF
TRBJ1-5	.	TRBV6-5	ASSRDQPQH